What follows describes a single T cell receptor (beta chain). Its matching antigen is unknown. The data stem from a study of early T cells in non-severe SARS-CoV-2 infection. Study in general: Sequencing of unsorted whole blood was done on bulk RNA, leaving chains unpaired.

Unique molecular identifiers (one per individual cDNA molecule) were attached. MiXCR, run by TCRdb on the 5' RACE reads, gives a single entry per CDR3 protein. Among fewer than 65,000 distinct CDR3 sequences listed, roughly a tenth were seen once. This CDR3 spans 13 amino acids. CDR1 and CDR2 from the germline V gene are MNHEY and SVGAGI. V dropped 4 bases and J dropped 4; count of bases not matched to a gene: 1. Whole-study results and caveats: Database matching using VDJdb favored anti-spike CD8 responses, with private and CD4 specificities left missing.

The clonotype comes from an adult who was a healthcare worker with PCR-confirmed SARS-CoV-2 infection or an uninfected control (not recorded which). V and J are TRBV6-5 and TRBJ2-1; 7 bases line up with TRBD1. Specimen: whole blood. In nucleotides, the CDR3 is TGTGCCAGCAGTTTGGGACAGTACAATGAGCAGTTCTTC. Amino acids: CASSLGQYNEQFF.